The 21 T cell receptor beta chains presented below share a single source sample, sequenced in a study of regulatory T cells in long-lasting Graves disease. The time point is: persistent/refractory GD, antithyroid drugs over 5 years with positive TRAb. The TCR library was made from RNA extracted from PBMCs. Arm-PCR with iRepertoire HTBI primers amplified the CDR3 regions for these TCR beta libraries. Using its own MiXCR run on the multiplex PCR reads, TCRdb lists one record per CDR3 protein. The repertoire holds some 340,000 distinct CDR3 sequences, with more than 20% as singletons. Specimen: peripheral blood mononuclear cells (PBMCs), collected when the disease was refractory, from a patient treated with antithyroid drugs. These receptor sequences come from a woman aged 35 to 49 with Graves disease.

The chain recombines TRBV11-2 with TRBJ2-7, with 10 bases lining up with TRBD2. From germline, CDR1 is SGHAT and CDR2 FQNNGV. There are 17 residues in the CDR3. Losses at the gene ends were 3 bases for V and 3 bases for J; bases not matched to a gene: 11. Written as DNA, the CDR3 is TGTGCCAGCAGCTTCCCCGCGGCCCCTAGCGGGAGCTACGAGCAGTACTTC. Encoded protein: CASSFPAAPSGSYEQYF.

The rearrangement links TRBV6-1 to TRBJ2-2; 13 bases fit TRBD2. The V and J ends lost 8 bases and 5 bases, in that order; junction bases with no gene match: 8. CDR1 MNHNS and CDR2 SASEGT come from the germline V gene. The CDR3 runs 16 residues. CDR3 in amino acids: CASGTSGTPGTGELFF. The CDR3 coding sequence is TGTGCCAGCGGGACTAGCGGGACCCCCGGGACCGGGGAGCTGTTTTTT.

The chain joins TRBV10-3 to TRBJ1-1; 7 bases match TRBD1. CDR3 size: 13 residues. Per the germline V gene, CDR1 is ENHRY and CDR2 is SYGVKD. The V gene end was trimmed by 9 bases and the J gene end by 7 bases; junction bases not matched to a gene: 11. The CDR3 protein is CAIIQDRAVEAFF. For the CDR3, the DNA is TGTGCCATTATCCAAGACAGGGCGGTTGAAGCTTTCTTT.

In regard to this clonotype: No conserved phenylalanine or tryptophan ends this CDR3, so it is likely a read error. The genes are TRBV5-1 and TRBJ2-7; no clear D. This CDR3 has 13 amino acids. Germline values: CDR1 SGHRS, CDR2 YFSETQ. The CDR3 region is CADAHKDESEQYS. The CDR3 nucleotides read TGCGCAGACGCCCACAAGGATGAGAGCGAGCAGTACTCC.

This clonotype was seen a handful of times. The chain employs TRBV9 and TRBJ2-5, with D perhaps TRBD2 (6 bases). Trimming took 4 bases from V and 5 from J, leaving 18 bases between them. This CDR3 spans 15 amino acids. Germline V gene sequence: CDR1 SGDLS, CDR2 YYNGEE. CDR3 nucleotide sequence: TGTGCCAGCAGCCCCCGGAGGGCGCCCTATGAGACCCAGTACTTC. Translation: CASSPRRAPYETQYF.

The V call is TRBV27, the J call TRBJ2-7, with D possibly matching TRBD1 (6 bases). The CDR3 has 14 amino acids. The germline V and J ends were trimmed by 2 bases and 7 bases, with 15 bases remaining between them. Per the germline V gene, CDR1 is MNHEY and CDR2 is SMNVEV (reference sequence). The CDR3 region is CASSLIPQGREQYF. As DNA, the CDR3 is TGTGCCAGCAGTTTAATCCCGCAGGGGCGAGAGCAGTACTTC.

This clonotype was seen more than once but under ten times. V usage is TRBV20-1 and J usage is TRBJ1-1; D gene unclear. The CDR3 has 16 amino acids. V lost 5 bases and J 5 bases, leaving 24 bases between the germline ends. The germline gives CDR1 DFQATT, CDR2 SNEGSKA (reference sequence). DNA for the CDR3: TGCAGTGCTTGTAAGTACAGCCCGGCCGAGGAAACTGAAGCTTTCTTT. Encoded protein: CSACKYSPAEETEAFF.

The sample holds many counts of this clonotype. V is TRBV28 and J is TRBJ2-5, with D perhaps TRBD1 or TRBD2 (5 bases each). CDR1 and CDR2 from the germline V gene are MDHEN and SYDVKM. V was pared by 5 bases and J by 2 bases, with 15 bases between. This CDR3 has 15 amino acids. CDR3 sequence reads: CASSPPRDAQETQYF. In nucleotides, the CDR3 is TGTGCCAGCAGTCCACCCCGGGACGCACAAGAGACCCAGTACTTC.

This clonotype has at least ten counts. V gene TRBV28 combines with J gene TRBJ1-1; TRBD1 is a possible D gene (5 bases). Trimming removed 4 bases from V and 3 bases from J, with 12 bases in between. The CDR3 spans 14 residues. CDR1 is MDHEN and CDR2 is SYDVKM in the germline V gene. CDR3 protein: CASSSQGSDTEAFF. The CDR3 DNA reads TGTGCCAGCAGTTCCCAGGGATCTGACACTGAAGCTTTCTTT. Full variable domain (rest looked up from reference TRBV28 and TRBJ1-1): DVKVTQSSRYLVKRTGEKVFLECVQDMDHENMFWYRQDPGLGLRLIYFSYDVKMKEKGDIPEGYSVSREKKERFSLILESASTNQTSMYLCASSSQGSDTEAFFGQGTRLTVV.

This clonotype showed up just a few times. V usage is TRBV7-3 and J usage is TRBJ2-1, with D hard to call. CDR3 size: 15 residues. CDR1 SGHTA and CDR2 FQGTGA come from the germline V gene. V dropped 4 bases and J dropped 0 bases, with 10 bases sitting between them. The CDR3 region is CASSSDGDSYNEQFF. The CDR3 bases are TGTGCCAGCAGCTCCGACGGCGACTCCTACAATGAGCAGTTCTTC. The whole variable domain, filled in from reference TRBV7-3 and TRBJ2-1, reads GAGVSQTPSNKVTEKGKYVELRCDPISGHTALYWYRQSLGQGPEFLIYFQGTGAADDSGLPNDRFFAVRPEGSVSTLKIQRTERGDSAVYLCASSSDGDSYNEQFFGPGTRLTVL.

This clonotype was detected many times. J is TRBJ2-4 and V is TRBV12-3 or TRBV12-4, with a weak D call TRBD1 (6 bases). This CDR3 is 14 amino acids long. V shed 6 bases and J shed 7 bases, with 16 bases lying between them. CDR3: CASSHRALGNIQYF. The CDR3 nucleotides are TGTGCCAGCAGCCACAGGGCGTTGGGGAACATTCAGTACTTC.

This clonotype has just a few counts. This rearrangement joins TRBV5-1 to TRBJ2-4; 7 bases line up with TRBD1. Germline CDR1 is SGHRS and CDR2 is YFSETQ. With V trimmed by 0 bases and J by 0 bases, 12 bases remained unmatched. The CDR3 length is 19 residues. The CDR3 sequence: CASSLARDRTRSAKNIQYF. The CDR3 DNA reads as TGCGCCAGCAGCTTGGCCCGGGACAGAACAAGGTCAGCCAAAAACATTCAGTACTTC. The full variable domain, its missing parts supplied by reference TRBV5-1 and TRBJ2-4, is KAGVTQTPRYLIKTRGQQVTLSCSPISGHRSVSWYQQTPGQGLQFLFEYFSETQRNKGNFPGRFSGRQFSNSRSEMNVSTLELGDSALYLCASSLARDRTRSAKNIQYFGAGTRLSVL.

At least ten counts were recorded for this clonotype. The CDR3, as DNA: TGTGCCAGCACCCCCCTCCGGGTTCTTGAAGGCTACACCTTC. It codes for CASTPLRVLEGYTF. J is TRBJ1-2 and V is TRBV2; the D is unclear. The germline gives CDR1 SNHLY, CDR2 FYNNEI. The CDR3 has 14 residues. V gave up 7 bases and J gave up 8 bases, with 20 bases separating them.

The sample holds many counts of this clonotype. The chain combines TRBV20-1 with TRBJ2-5, with D possibly TRBD1 on 5 matching bases. Germline V gene sequence: CDR1 DFQATT, CDR2 SNEGSKA (reference sequence). V lost 0 bases to trimming and J lost 4 bases, with 12 bases between them. This CDR3 has 14 residues. The CDR3 region has the DNA TGCAGTGCTAGAGATCGGCAGGGTGTAGAGACCCAGTACTTC. This translates into CSARDRQGVETQYF.

This clonotype was found a few times. The chain couples TRBV28 to TRBJ2-1; 14 bases are a match to TRBD2. CDR3 size: 21 residues. V dropped 4 bases and J dropped 2; count of bases not matched to a gene: 16. CDR1 is MDHEN and CDR2 is SYDVKM in the germline V gene. CDR3 DNA: TGTGCCAGCAGTTCCAACTTCCCCGGGACTAGCGGGAGAAGCACCTACAATGAGCAGTTCTTC. This gives the protein CASSSNFPGTSGRSTYNEQFF.

This clonotype was recorded at least ten times. V is TRBV15 and J is TRBJ2-7; 7 nucleotides line up with TRBD1. Germline CDR1 reads LNHNV; CDR2 reads YYDKDF (reference sequence). The trim removed 1 base at V and 0 bases at J, leaving 0 bases unmatched. The CDR3 is 14 residues long. The CDR3 loop reads CATSRGTGSYEQYF. CDR3 nucleotide sequence: TGTGCCACCAGCAGAGGGACAGGCTCCTACGAGCAGTACTTC.

This clonotype was picked up a small number of times. The genes are TRBV10-3 and TRBJ2-5; 7 nucleotides align to TRBD1. The CDR3 consists of 15 residues. Per germline, CDR1 ENHRY and CDR2 SYGVKD. V lost 3 bases, J lost 2 bases, and 6 bases stayed unmatched. The CDR3 reads CAISDLDRRQETQYF. In DNA form, the CDR3 reads TGTGCCATCAGTGATTTGGACAGGAGACAAGAGACCCAGTACTTC.

This clonotype has at least ten counts. This chain uses TRBV28 with TRBJ1-5, with unresolved D. CDR1 and CDR2 from the germline V gene are MDHEN and SYDVKM. V was clipped by 5 bases and J by 5 bases, with 10 bases between them. This CDR3 has 13 amino acids. The CDR3 protein is CASSTLLHQPQHF. In DNA form, the CDR3 reads TGTGCCAGCAGTACTCTATTACATCAGCCCCAGCATTTT.

This clonotype was recorded many times. The chain combines TRBV3-1 with TRBJ2-5, with D possibly being TRBD2 (5 bases). The CDR3 spans 16 residues. V dropped 0 bases and J dropped 5 bases, with 16 bases sitting between them. In germline, CDR1 is LGHDT, CDR2 YNNKEL (reference sequence). The CDR3 sequence is CASSQEGIIGVETQYF. Written as DNA, the CDR3 is TGTGCCAGCAGCCAAGAGGGCATCATCGGGGTCGAGACCCAGTACTTC.

Many counts were recorded for this clonotype. This rearrangement joins TRBV28 to TRBJ2-5; 12 positions agree with TRBD2. The CDR3 spans 16 residues. Looked up from germline, CDR1 is MDHEN and CDR2 is SYDVKM. The trim removed 1 base at V and 5 bases at J, leaving 5 bases unmatched. The chain's CDR3 is CASSLYSTSGSETQYF. The CDR3 DNA reads as TGTGCCAGCAGTTTATATTCGACTAGCGGGAGTGAGACCCAGTACTTC.

This clonotype was recorded a few times. CDR3 nucleotides: TGTGCCAGCAGTGAATTTCGTCGGTGGGAAGGAGAGATTCAGCCCCAGCATTTT. Its protein product is CASSEFRRWEGEIQPQHF. The rearrangement joins TRBV6-2 or TRBV6-3 to TRBJ1-5; D not resolved. This CDR3 contains 18 residues. Germline lookup yields CDR1 MNHEY and CDR2 SVGEGT. V lost 5 bases to trimming and J lost 6 bases, with 26 bases between them.